This paragraph covers one T cell receptor beta chain sequence. Its antigen is currently unknown. The sample comes from a study of long-term antiretroviral therapy in people with HIV. Findings and caveats of the study: Dominant in the repertoire at all time points were clones expanded before ART. Spans of CDR3 length were tighter for HIV repertoires than for controls.

The CDR3 extends over 19 amino acids. Every donor contributed at least one pre-ART and at least two post-ART PBMC samples. immunoSEQ v3.0 was run at survey level. TCRdb keeps only in-frame clones here, not all; method: immunoSEQ multiplex PCR. The repertoire includes about 24,000 clones, approximately 79% of them detected once, and over 8% sits in the top ten. The J gene is TRBJ1-3, the V gene TRBV21-1. TRBV21-1 is classified as a pseudogene. This receptor was taken from a woman between 35 and 50 years old with HIV. The sequencing used unsorted PBMCs, collected 1.2 years after starting antiretroviral therapy. CDR3 nucleotide sequence: TGTGCCAGCAGCAAAGAGAAGGTAGTAGACCTTAAATCTGGAAACACCATATATTTT. The encoded protein is CASSKEKVVDLKSGNTIYF.